Given below is one TCR beta chain in context. The data derive from a study of blood T cell repertoires in COVID-19. Libraries were prepared by immunoSEQ multiplex PCR; TCRdb keeps only in-frame clonotypes and omits some of them. The sample includes roughly 220,000 clones, approximately 86% of them seen just once. Germline assignment: CDR1 SGHTA and CDR2 FQGNSA. Trimming left V 7 bases short and J 1 base short, with 17 bases between. This CDR3 comprises 15 residues. The receptor was isolated from a woman aged 50 to 60 with acute COVID-19. The chain employs TRBV7-2 and TRBJ2-7, with D possibly TRBD2 on 5 matching bases. The specimen sequenced was PBMCs or T cells enriched from blood (not recorded which). The CDR3 DNA follows: TGTGCCAGCACCCCAGGCGGGCTTCTATCCTACGAGCAGTACTTC. It is translated as CASTPGGLLSYEQYF.